The 26 T cell receptor beta chains below come from one sample, sequenced in a study of cytomegalovirus exposure and HLA in healthy donors. Use of 60 Vbeta and 13 Jbeta primers characterized the PCR. TCRdb's copy holds only in-frame clones and misses some; the assay was immunoSEQ multiplex PCR. This sample carries about 180,000 clones, more than 65% of them seen once, and the ten largest clones take 2% to 2.5%. The sequenced sample consisted of PBMCs. The receptors here all came from a young woman in good health and CMV-seropositive.

The rearrangement joins TRBV5-1 to TRBJ2-7, with 9 nucleotides matching TRBD1. V dropped 1 base and J dropped 13; count of bases not matched to a gene: 24. The CDR3 is 18 amino acids. The germline CDR1 and CDR2 sequences are SGHRS and YFSETQ. The CDR3 loop is CASSLYAGTGQGVSGDYF. The CDR3 nucleotides are TGCGCCAGCAGCTTGTATGCGGGGACGGGACAGGGCGTCTCGGGTGATTACTTC.

This chain connects TRBV6-1 to TRBJ2-5; the D gene is possibly TRBD2 (6 bases). Deletions cut 5 bases from V and 1 base from J, with 11 bases between. This CDR3 has 14 residues. Germline V CDR1 and CDR2: MNHNS, SASEGT. In nucleotides, the CDR3 is TGTGCCAGCAGTCCAACTAGCCGCCAAGAGACCCAGTACTTC. Translation gives CASSPTSRQETQYF.

The J gene is TRBJ2-2, the V gene TRBV10-3; 7 bases fit TRBD1. Trimming took 3 bases from V and 6 from J; bases not matched to a gene: 10. CDR3 length equals 16 residues. CDR1 ENHRY and CDR2 SYGVKD come from the germline V gene. The chain's CDR3 is CAISENTGALAGELFF. CDR3 nucleotides: TGTGCCATCAGTGAAAATACAGGGGCGCTGGCCGGGGAGCTGTTTTTT.

The V call is TRBV6-5, the J call TRBJ1-2; TRBD1 matches 8 bases. The CDR3 is 13 amino acids. From germline, CDR1 is MNHEY and CDR2 SVGAGI. The V gene end was trimmed by 5 bases and the J gene end by 3 bases; junction bases not matched to a gene: 2. The CDR3 nucleotides are TGTGCCAGCAGTCGACAGGGGTACTATGGCTACACCTTC. It codes for CASSRQGYYGYTF.

The chain recombines TRBV7-3 with TRBJ2-1; 15 bases map to TRBD2. This CDR3 region has 16 residues. With V trimmed by 2 bases and J by 8 bases, 4 bases remained unmatched. CDR1 is SGHTA, CDR2 FQGTGA, per germline. The CDR3 DNA sequence: TGTGCCAGCAGCTTAGCGGGACTAGCGGGGGGCCATGAGCAGTTCTTC. This sequence encodes CASSLAGLAGGHEQFF.

The rearrangement uses TRBV30 and TRBJ2-5, with 7 bases aligning to TRBD1. Gene TRBJ2-7 matches the end of the DNA better, so the J call may be wrong. Germline-derived CDR1 and CDR2 are GTSNPN and SVGIG (reference sequence). This CDR3 region has 14 residues. The CDR3, as DNA: TGTGCCTGGAGTGGGACAGGCCTGAACTACGAGCAGTACTTC. Translating it yields CAWSGTGLNYEQYF.

This clone has a handful of counts. This sequence joins TRBV11-2 and TRBJ2-3; D might be TRBD1 (5 bases). This CDR3 comprises 16 residues. V lost 2 bases and J lost 2, with 14 bases in between. Per the germline V gene, CDR1 is SGHAT and CDR2 is FQNNGV. CDR3 in amino acids: CASSLFPGLPTDTQYF. The CDR3 DNA reads TGTGCCAGCAGCTTATTCCCAGGGCTCCCCACAGATACGCAGTATTTT.

This clone appeared a single time. This chain uses TRBV9 with TRBJ1-2; the D is unclear. The germline V gene encodes CDR1 SGDLS and CDR2 YYNGEE. V lost 4 bases to trimming and J lost 2 bases, with 18 bases between them. The CDR3 has 16 amino acids. The CDR3, as DNA: TGTGCCAGCAGCCACCCCAGGTGGGCCCCGAACTATGGCTACACCTTC. This translates into CASSHPRWAPNYGYTF.

This clone was seen a few times. The chain recombines TRBV6-5 with TRBJ1-6; 7 bases agree with TRBD1. J gave up 7 bases and V 2 bases, and 5 bases lay outside the gene matches. Germline lookup yields CDR1 MNHEY and CDR2 SVGAGI. The CDR3 is 15 residues long. CDR3 protein: CASSYGDSLNSPLHF. In DNA, the CDR3 is TGTGCCAGCAGTTACGGGGACAGCCTAAATTCACCCCTCCACTTT.

J is TRBJ1-2 and V is TRBV6-1; 9 bases align to TRBD1. CDR3 length equals 14 residues. Germline V gives CDR1 MNHNS, CDR2 SASEGT. Trimming took 5 bases from V and 8 from J; bases not matched to a gene: 9. CDR3 region: CASSPTGTGPGYTF. As DNA, the CDR3 is TGTGCCAGCAGTCCTACCGGGACAGGGCCCGGCTACACCTTC.

This chain joins TRBV7-2 and TRBJ2-1; 10 bases line up with TRBD2. The CDR3 runs to 17 residues. Germline trimming cut 7 bases from V and 0 bases from J; bases unmatched to any gene: 9. Germline V gene lookup returns CDR1 SGHTA and CDR2 FQGNSA. The CDR3 spells CASIRTSGGNSYNEQFF. Here the CDR3 DNA reads TGTGCCAGCATCCGGACTAGCGGTGGGAACTCCTACAATGAGCAGTTCTTC.

The V and J genes are TRBV5-1 and TRBJ2-1, with 9 bases matching TRBD2. From germline, CDR1 is SGHRS and CDR2 YFSETQ. With V trimmed by 5 bases and J by 8 bases, 8 bases remained unmatched. The CDR3 has 14 residues. The DNA of the CDR3 is TGCGCCAGCAGTGGCGGGGGGGCCATCCATGAGCAGTTCTTC. Translating gives CASSGGGAIHEQFF.

A word on this clone: This CDR3 fails to terminate in the conserved phenylalanine or tryptophan, so it likely reflects a read error. The limits of the CDR3 on the DNA are not certain, so only TCRdb's listed CDR3 is given. The chain carries TRBV6-1 and TRBJ1-5. The CDR3 is 12 residues long, ends included. Germline V gene data show CDR1 as MNHNS and CDR2 as SASEGT. The CDR3 here is CASRGGALPAVI.

The V and J genes are TRBV28 and TRBJ1-5; 9 bases fit TRBD1. The CDR3 has 15 amino acids. V shed 6 bases, J shed 5 bases, and the junction held 8 bases outside the gene matches. The V gene's germline CDR1 is MDHEN and CDR2 SYDVKM. This CDR3 is CASRAGYRGHQPQHF. CDR3 DNA: TGTGCCAGCAGAGCGGGATACAGGGGGCATCAGCCCCAGCATTTT.

The chain joins TRBV19 to TRBJ2-5; D perhaps matches TRBD2 (6 bases). Deletions cut 6 bases from V and 3 bases from J, with 20 bases between. CDR3 length: 16 residues. Germline V gives CDR1 LNHDA, CDR2 SQIVND (reference sequence). In DNA form, the CDR3 reads TGTGCCAGTAGCCCTCAAGGAGGGCGTCGGGAAGAGACCCAGTACTTC. It specifies CASSPQGGRREETQYF.

V is TRBV10-1 and J is TRBJ2-2; D gene unclear. CDR3 length equals 14 residues. V was shortened by 5 bases and J by 6 bases, with 13 bases between the two germline ends. Germline values: CDR1 WNHNN, CDR2 SYGVQD (reference sequence). DNA of the CDR3: TGCGCCAGCAGTAGAGTCGTCGGTGCCGGGGAGCTGTTTTTT. It specifies CASSRVVGAGELFF.

The chain is built from TRBV6-6 and TRBJ1-1; D is unclear. Trimming removed 2 bases from V and 1 base from J, with 11 bases in between. The germline CDR1 and CDR2 sequences are MNHNY and SVGAGI (reference sequence). The CDR3 totals 15 residues. CDR3: CASSYRLSGNTEAFF. CDR3 DNA sequence: TGTGCCAGCAGTTACAGGTTGTCGGGGAACACTGAAGCTTTCTTT.

V is TRBV7-3 and J is TRBJ2-7, with D hard to call. Trimming cost V 5 bases and J 5 bases, with 13 bases left between them. The CDR3 runs 13 residues. Germline loops: CDR1 SGHTA, CDR2 FQGTGA. CDR3 bases: TGTGCCAGCAGCCCGTCGGGTTCCCACGAGCAGTACTTC. Protein: CASSPSGSHEQYF.

The genes are TRBV28 and TRBJ2-3; 13 nucleotides agree with TRBD2. Unmatched junction bases numbered 8, after V lost 5 bases and J lost 3 bases. The CDR3 consists of 17 residues. Germline V lookup: CDR1 MDHEN, CDR2 SYDVKM. The CDR3 DNA reads as TGTGCCAGCAGTCTCGGACTAGCGGGGGTTCAAACAGATACGCAGTATTTT. Its protein product is CASSLGLAGVQTDTQYF.

V usage is TRBV21-1 and J usage is TRBJ2-1; the table's D call TRBD2 went unverified against the DNA. TRBV21-1 is deemed a pseudogene. The CDR3 spans 16 residues. The CDR3 reads CASSGRGPSSYNEQFF. CDR3 bases: TGTGCCAGCAGCGGTAGAGGGCCCAGCTCCTACAATGAGCAGTTCTTC.

J is TRBJ2-1 and V is TRBV18; no reliable D call. V was cut by 0 bases and J by 9 bases, with 6 bases left in between. The V gene's germline CDR1 is KGHSH and CDR2 LQKENI. The CDR3 runs 12 residues. The CDR3 DNA sequence: TGTGCCAGCTCACCACCACAACCTGAGCAGTTCTTC. Amino acid sequence: CASSPPQPEQFF.

Comments on this clone: One end of the junction is discordant with germline, which a read error may explain. This sequence joins TRBV7-8 and TRBJ2-5, with a possible D match to TRBD2 (5 bases). The CDR3 runs 14 residues. From germline, CDR1 is SGHVS and CDR2 FQNEAQ. In DNA form, the CDR3 reads TGTGCCAACAGCCGAAGGGAGTATCAAGAGACCCAGTACTTC. Encoded protein: CANSRREYQETQYF.

This clone has only a few counts. The gene calls are TRBV6-5 and TRBJ1-5, with 9 positions matching TRBD1. The CDR3 is made up of 14 amino acids. The germline V gene has CDR1 MNHEY and CDR2 SVGAGI. V shed 6 bases and J 1 base; nucleotides not matched to a gene: 1. The DNA of the CDR3 is TGTGCCAGCAGGGGACAGGGAAGCAATCAGCCCCAGCATTTT. As protein: CASRGQGSNQPQHF.

The V and J genes are TRBV5-5 and TRBJ1-6, with 7 bases lining up with TRBD1. Germline trimming cut 1 base from V and 10 bases from J; bases unmatched to any gene: 5. Germline V CDR1 and CDR2: SGHKS, YYEKEE (reference sequence). The CDR3 is 14 amino acids. The CDR3 protein is CASSLQGGGSPLHF. The CDR3, as DNA: TGTGCCAGCAGCTTGCAGGGGGGAGGATCACCCCTCCACTTT.

Only one count was recorded for this clone. A read error may produce the germline difference seen at one junction end. V and J are TRBV7-9 and TRBJ1-2; D unclear. This CDR3 has 10 amino acids. Germline lookup yields CDR1 SEHNR and CDR2 FQNEAQ (reference sequence). CDR3 protein: CSSSRAGYTF. DNA for the CDR3: TGTTCCAGCAGCCGAGCAGGCTACACCTTC.

V is TRBV6-5 and J is TRBJ2-5; D is unclear. Trimming shortened V by 4 bases and J by 2 bases, and 8 bases separated the two germline ends. The CDR3 totals 13 residues. Germline loops: CDR1 MNHEY, CDR2 SVGAGI. The CDR3 coding sequence is TGTGCCAGCAGTTTTAGGAGTCAAGAGACCCAGTACTTC. Translated: CASSFRSQETQYF.